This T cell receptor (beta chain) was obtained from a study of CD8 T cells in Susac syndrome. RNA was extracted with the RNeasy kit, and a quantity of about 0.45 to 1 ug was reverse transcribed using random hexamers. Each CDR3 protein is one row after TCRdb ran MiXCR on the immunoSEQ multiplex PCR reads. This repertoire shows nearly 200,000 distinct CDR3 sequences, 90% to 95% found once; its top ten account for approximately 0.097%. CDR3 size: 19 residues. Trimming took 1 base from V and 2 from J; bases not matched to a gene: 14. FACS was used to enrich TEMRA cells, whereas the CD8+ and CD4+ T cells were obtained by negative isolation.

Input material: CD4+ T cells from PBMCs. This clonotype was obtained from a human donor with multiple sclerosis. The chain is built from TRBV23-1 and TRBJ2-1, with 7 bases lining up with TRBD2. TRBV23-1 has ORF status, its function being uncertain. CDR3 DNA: TGCGCCAGCAGTCAATTTCGTGTCCGTGGGAGCGGGGCCTACAATGAGCAGTTCTTC. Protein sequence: CASSQFRVRGSGAYNEQFF.